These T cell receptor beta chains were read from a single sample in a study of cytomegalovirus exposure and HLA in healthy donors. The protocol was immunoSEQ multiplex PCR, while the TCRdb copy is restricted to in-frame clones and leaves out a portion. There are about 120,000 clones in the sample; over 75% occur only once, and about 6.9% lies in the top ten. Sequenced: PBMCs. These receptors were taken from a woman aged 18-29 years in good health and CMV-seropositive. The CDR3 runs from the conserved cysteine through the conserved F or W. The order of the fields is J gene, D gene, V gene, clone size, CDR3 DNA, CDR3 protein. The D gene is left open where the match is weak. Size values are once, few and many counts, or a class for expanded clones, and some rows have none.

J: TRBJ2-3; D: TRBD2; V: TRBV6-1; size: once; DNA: TGTGCCTGCATAGCGGGGGGCTTGGCAGATACGCAGTATTTT; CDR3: CACIAGGLADTQYF
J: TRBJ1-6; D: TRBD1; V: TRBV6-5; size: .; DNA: TGTGCCAGCAGTTACTCGAGAGACAGGGAGAATTCACCCCTCCACTTT; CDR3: CASSYSRDRENSPLHF
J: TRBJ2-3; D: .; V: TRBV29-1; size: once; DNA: TGCAGCGTTACAGAGGGGGGGACGGGCACAGATACGCAGTATTTT; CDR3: CSVTEGGTGTDTQYF
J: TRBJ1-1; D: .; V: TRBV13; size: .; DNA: TGTGCCAGCAGCTCTTCTAGTCACACTGAAGCTTTCTTT; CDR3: CASSSSSHTEAFF
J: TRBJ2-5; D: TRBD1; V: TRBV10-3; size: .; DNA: TGTGCCATCGCTACGGGGACAGTCCAAGAGACCCAGTACTTC; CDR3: CAIATGTVQETQYF
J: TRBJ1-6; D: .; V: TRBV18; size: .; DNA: TGTGCCACCAAAAGAGACTATAATTCACCCCTCCACTTT; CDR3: CATKRDYNSPLHF
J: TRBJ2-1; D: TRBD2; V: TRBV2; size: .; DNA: TGTGCCAGCATCCTCGGAGCGGGGCTAAATGAGCAGTTCTTC; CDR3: CASILGAGLNEQFF
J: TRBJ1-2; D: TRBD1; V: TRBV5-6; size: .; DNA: TGTGCCAGCAGCCAGGAATACAGGGGGCGAGAAGGAGGCTACACCTTC; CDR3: CASSQEYRGREGGYTF
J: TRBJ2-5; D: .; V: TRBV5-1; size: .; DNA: TGCGCCAGCAGCTTGGTGGGAGGGGGAGAGACCCAGTACTTC; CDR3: CASSLVGGGETQYF
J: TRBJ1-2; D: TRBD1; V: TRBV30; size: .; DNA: TGTGCCTGGAGTCTACGACAGGGGGCTAACTATGGCTACACCTTC; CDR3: CAWSLRQGANYGYTF
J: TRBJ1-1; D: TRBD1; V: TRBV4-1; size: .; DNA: TGCGCCAGCAGCCAAGTTGGACAGGGAAGGAACACTGAAGCTTTCTTT; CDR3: CASSQVGQGRNTEAFF
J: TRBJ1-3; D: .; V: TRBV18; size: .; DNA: TGTGCCAGCTCACCTCGGGACTCTGGAAACACCATATATTTT; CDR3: CASSPRDSGNTIYF
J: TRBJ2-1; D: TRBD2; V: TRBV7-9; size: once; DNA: TGTGCCAGCAGCTTAGGGACTAGCGGGTACAATGAGCAGTTCTTC; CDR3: CASSLGTSGYNEQFF
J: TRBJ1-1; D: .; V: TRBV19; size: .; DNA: TGTGCCAGTAGTGTATACGCCGGGACTGAAGCTTTCTTT; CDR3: CASSVYAGTEAFF
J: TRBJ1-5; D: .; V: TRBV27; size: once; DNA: TGTGCCAGCAGTTTAGGTTTAGGGGATCAGCCCCAGCATTTT; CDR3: CASSLGLGDQPQHF
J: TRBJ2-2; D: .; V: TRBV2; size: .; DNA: TGTGCCAGCAGGACACGGGGAATAACCGGGGAGCTGTTTTTT; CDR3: CASRTRGITGELFF
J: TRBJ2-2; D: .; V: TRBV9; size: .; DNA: TGTGCCAGCAGCCCCCATGTTTCCGGGGAGCTGTTTTTT; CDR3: CASSPHVSGELFF
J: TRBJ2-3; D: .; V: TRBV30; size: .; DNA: TGTGCCTGGAGTGACGACTCGTATACGCAGTATTTT; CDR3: CAWSDDSYTQYF
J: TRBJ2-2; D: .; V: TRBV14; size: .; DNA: TGTGCCAGCAGCCAGGGGGCGCGAACCGGGGAGCTGTTTTTT; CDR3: CASSQGARTGELFF
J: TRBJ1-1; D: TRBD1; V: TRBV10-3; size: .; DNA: TGTGCCATCAGCATCACAGGGGACAGCATGAACACTGAAGCTTTCTTT; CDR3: CAISITGDSMNTEAFF
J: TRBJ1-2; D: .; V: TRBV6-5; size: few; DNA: TGTGCCAGCCGAAACGACGGACAGCTTGATTATGGCTACACCTTC; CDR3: CASRNDGQLDYGYTF
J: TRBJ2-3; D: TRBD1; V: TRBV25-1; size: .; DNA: TGTGCCAGCAAGGACAGGAACACAGATACGCAGTATTTT; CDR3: CASKDRNTDTQYF
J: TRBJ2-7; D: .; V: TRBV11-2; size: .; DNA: TGTGCCAGCAGCTTAGGTCTAGACGAGCAGTACTTC; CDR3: CASSLGLDEQYF